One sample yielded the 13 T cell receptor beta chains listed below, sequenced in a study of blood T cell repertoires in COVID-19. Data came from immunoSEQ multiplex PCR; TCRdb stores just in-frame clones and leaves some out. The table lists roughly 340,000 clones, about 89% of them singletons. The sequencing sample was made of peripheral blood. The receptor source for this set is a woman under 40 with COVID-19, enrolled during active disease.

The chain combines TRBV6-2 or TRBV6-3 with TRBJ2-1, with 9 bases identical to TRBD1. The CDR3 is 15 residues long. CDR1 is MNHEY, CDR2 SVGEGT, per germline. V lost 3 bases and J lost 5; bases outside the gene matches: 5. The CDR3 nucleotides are TGTGCCAGCAGTTATGGGACAGGGCTCGACAATGAGCAGTTCTTC. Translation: CASSYGTGLDNEQFF.

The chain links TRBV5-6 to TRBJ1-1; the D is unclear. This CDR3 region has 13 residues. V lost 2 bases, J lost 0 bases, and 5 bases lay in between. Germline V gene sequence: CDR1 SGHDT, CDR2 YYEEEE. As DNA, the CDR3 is TGTGCCAGCAGCTTCCCAATGAACACTGAAGCTTTCTTT. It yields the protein CASSFPMNTEAFF.

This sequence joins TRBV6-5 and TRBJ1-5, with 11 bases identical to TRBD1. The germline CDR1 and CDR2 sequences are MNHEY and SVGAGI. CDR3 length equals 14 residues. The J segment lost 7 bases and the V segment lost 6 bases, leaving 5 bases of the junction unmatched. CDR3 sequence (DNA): TGTGCCAGCAGGCGGACAGGGGGCCGCCAGCCCCAGCATTTT. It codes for CASRRTGGRQPQHF.

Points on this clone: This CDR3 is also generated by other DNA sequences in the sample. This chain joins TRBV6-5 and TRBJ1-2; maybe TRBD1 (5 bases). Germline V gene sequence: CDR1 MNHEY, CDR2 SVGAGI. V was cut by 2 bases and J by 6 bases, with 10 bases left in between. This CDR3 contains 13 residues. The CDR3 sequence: CASSYKGEDGYTF. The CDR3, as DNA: TGTGCCAGCAGTTACAAAGGGGAAGATGGCTACACCTTC.

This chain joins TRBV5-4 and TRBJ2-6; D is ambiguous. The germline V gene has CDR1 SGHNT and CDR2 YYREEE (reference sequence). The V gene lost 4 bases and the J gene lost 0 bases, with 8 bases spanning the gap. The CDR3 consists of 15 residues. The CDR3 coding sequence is TGTGCCAGCAGCCCGCAGAACTCTGGGGCCAACGTCCTGACTTTC. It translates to CASSPQNSGANVLTF.

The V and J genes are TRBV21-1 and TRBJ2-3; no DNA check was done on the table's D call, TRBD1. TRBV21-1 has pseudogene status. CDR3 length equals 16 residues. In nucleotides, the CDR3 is TGTGCCAGCAGCAAAGGATCACAGGGTCCCACAGATACGCAGTATTTT. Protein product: CASSKGSQGPTDTQYF.

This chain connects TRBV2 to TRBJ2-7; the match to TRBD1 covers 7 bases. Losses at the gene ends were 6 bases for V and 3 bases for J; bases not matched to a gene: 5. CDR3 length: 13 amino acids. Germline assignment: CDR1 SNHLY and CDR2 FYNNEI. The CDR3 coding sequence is TGTGCCAGCAGAGAAACAGGGGACTACGAGCAGTACTTC. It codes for CASRETGDYEQYF.

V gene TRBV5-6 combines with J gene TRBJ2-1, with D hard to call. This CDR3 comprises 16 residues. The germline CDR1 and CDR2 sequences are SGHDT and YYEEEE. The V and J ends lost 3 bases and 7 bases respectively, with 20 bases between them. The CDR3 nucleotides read TGTGCCAGCAGCTCTGGTCCAGGCATGAATTTGAATGAGCAGTTCTTC. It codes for CASSSGPGMNLNEQFF.

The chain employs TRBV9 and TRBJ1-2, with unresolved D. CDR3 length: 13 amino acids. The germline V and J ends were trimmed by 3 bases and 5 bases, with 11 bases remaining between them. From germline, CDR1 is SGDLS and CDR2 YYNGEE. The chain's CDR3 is CASSDQERYGYTF. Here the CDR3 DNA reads TGTGCCAGCAGCGACCAGGAGCGGTATGGCTACACCTTC.

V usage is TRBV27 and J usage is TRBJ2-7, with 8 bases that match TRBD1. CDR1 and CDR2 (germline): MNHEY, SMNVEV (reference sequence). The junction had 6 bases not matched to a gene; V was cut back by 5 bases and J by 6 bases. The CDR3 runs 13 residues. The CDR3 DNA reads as TGTGCCAGCAGTCCCTCGACAGGGGTCGAGCAGTACGTC. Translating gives CASSPSTGVEQYV.

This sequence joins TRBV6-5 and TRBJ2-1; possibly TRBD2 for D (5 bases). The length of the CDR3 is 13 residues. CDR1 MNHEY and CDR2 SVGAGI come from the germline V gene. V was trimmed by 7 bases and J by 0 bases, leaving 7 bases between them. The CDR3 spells CASTGSSYNEQFF. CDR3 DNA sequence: TGTGCCAGCACTGGGAGCTCCTACAATGAGCAGTTCTTC.

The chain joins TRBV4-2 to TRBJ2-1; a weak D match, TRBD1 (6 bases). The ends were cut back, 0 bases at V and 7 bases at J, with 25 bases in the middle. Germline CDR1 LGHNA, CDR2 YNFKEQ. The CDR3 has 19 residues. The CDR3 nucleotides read TGTGCCAGCAGCCAAGAAGTGGGGACAATCCCTGGGCCGGGGAATGAGCAGTTCTTC. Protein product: CASSQEVGTIPGPGNEQFF.

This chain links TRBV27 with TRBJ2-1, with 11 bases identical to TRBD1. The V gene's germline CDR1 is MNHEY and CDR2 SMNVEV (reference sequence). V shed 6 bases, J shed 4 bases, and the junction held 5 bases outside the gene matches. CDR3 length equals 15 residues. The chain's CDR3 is CASSTGTGGYNEQFF. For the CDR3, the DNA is TGTGCCAGCAGCACCGGGACAGGGGGGTACAATGAGCAGTTCTTC.